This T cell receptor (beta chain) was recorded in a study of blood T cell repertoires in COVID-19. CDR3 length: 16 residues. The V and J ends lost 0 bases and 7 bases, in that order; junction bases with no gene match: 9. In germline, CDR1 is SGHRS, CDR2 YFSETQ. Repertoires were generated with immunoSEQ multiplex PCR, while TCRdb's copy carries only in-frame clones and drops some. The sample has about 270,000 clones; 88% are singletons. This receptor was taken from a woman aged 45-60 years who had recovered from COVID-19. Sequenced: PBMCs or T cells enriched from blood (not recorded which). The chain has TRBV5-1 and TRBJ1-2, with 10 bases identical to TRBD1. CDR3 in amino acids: CASSLATGQGRGGYTF. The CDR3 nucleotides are TGCGCCAGCAGCTTGGCAACGGGACAGGGGAGGGGTGGCTACACCTTC.